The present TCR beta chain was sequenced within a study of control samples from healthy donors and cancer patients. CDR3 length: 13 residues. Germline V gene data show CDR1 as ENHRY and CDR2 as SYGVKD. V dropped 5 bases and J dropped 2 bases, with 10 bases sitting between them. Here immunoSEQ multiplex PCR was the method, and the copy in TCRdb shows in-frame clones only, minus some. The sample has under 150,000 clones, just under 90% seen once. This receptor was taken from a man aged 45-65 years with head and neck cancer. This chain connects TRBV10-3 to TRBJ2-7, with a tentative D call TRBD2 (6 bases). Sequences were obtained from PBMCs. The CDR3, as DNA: TGTGCCATCAGTAAACCGGGGGCCTACGAGCAGTACTTC. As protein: CAISKPGAYEQYF.